This TCR beta chain appears in the sequencing data of a study of shared clonotypes between healthy human individuals. The V and J ends lost 5 bases and 5 bases, in that order; junction bases with no gene match: 8. The CDR3 is 14 amino acids. Germline assignment: CDR1 SGHTA and CDR2 FQGNSA. Profiling relied on immunoSEQ multiplex PCR, and the TCRdb table lists in-frame clones only, not all of them. The repertoire holds 2.3 million or so clones, with approximately 93% as singletons. The TCR sequence derives from a man in his late teens or twenties in good health. Some clones in this sample may be carry-over from other donors' samples. Sequencing was carried out using naive CD4+ T cells from PBMCs. As for subset: CD45RA+ positively selected. The rearrangement links TRBV7-2 to TRBJ2-7; 8 nucleotides align to TRBD2. The CDR3 reads CASSLQREFNEQYF. Written as DNA, the CDR3 is TGTGCCAGCAGCCTACAGCGGGAGTTCAACGAGCAGTACTTC.